The clone carrying this T cell receptor beta chain was counted a single time. The sample is drawn from a study of OX40 agonist ivuxolimab in advanced cancers. Produced via immunoSEQ multiplex PCR; TCRdb's table is partial and in-frame only. Altogether about 6,500 clones are present, around 79% being singletons, with the ten largest covering approximately 30%. This CDR3 is 14 amino acids long. Germline V gene lookup returns CDR1 MNHNY and CDR2 SVGAGI (reference sequence). Trimming cost V 4 bases and J 5 bases; bases outside gene matches: 4. Sequencing used CD4+ or CD8+ T cells sorted from blood, obtained in a trial of the OX40 agonist ivuxolimab. The sequence was obtained from an adult with an advanced solid tumor such as melanoma, head and neck, liver or kidney cancer. The chain combines TRBV6-6 with TRBJ1-4, with 7 bases matching TRBD1. The CDR3 sequence is CASSSDRLNEKLFF. In nucleotides, the CDR3 is TGTGCCAGCAGTTCGGACAGGTTGAATGAAAAACTGTTTTTT.